Described below is a single T cell receptor beta chain sequence and its context. No antigen is known for it. The record originates from a study of cytomegalovirus exposure and HLA in healthy donors. Trimming at V came to 8 bases and at J to 3 bases, leaving 4 bases not matched to a gene. CDR3 size: 12 residues. CDR1 is SGDLS, CDR2 YYNGEE, per germline. The study, taken as a whole, reports: The study had only CMV serostatus as immune exposure information. A few chains tied to CMV proved CMV antigen-specific in vitro. TCR beta V- and J-gene trimming was later associated with a missense DCLRE1C variant.

The PCR contained 60 Vbeta and 13 Jbeta primers. This table comes from immunoSEQ multiplex PCR, and its TCRdb copy is limited to in-frame clones, with some not included. Among about 120,000 clones, around 70% were seen once, and the ten largest hold 11%. Sequencing was done on a sample of PBMCs. The TCR comes from a woman between 45 and 60 years old in good health and CMV-seropositive. The chain links TRBV9 to TRBJ2-7; 8 positions agree with TRBD1. As DNA, the CDR3 is TGTGCCAGAATGGGACAGGACTACGAGCAGTACTTC. Translated, it gives CARMGQDYEQYF.